This entry lists 14 T cell receptor beta chains sequenced from one sample in a study of T cells in Graves' hyperthyroidism and ophthalmopathy. Researchers took RNA transcripts and amplified the TCR beta CDR3 regions from them. TCR CDR3 regions were first amplified by RT-PCR with HTBI primers. TCRdb itself ran the multiplex PCR reads through MiXCR, one entry per CDR3 protein. The sample has 250,000 to 300,000 distinct CDR3 sequences, around 15% seen once. The specimen was blood. Receptor source: a middle-aged woman with Graves' hyperthyroidism.

This clonotype was detected many times. V gene TRBV28 combines with J gene TRBJ1-2, with TRBD1 identical over 10 bases. Germline values: CDR1 MDHEN, CDR2 SYDVKM. V was clipped by 6 bases and J by 10 bases; unmatched bases: 14. The CDR3 runs to 15 residues. DNA of the CDR3: TGTGCCAGCAGGTCCGGGACAGGGGTCCCTGGGGTCTACACCTTC. Translation: CASRSGTGVPGVYTF.

This clonotype was counted many times. The chain uses TRBV10-3 and TRBJ2-1; 8 positions agree with TRBD2. CDR1 and CDR2 (germline): ENHRY, SYGVKD. This CDR3 contains 13 residues. Losses at the gene ends were 10 bases for V and 3 bases for J; bases not matched to a gene: 5. CDR3 sequence: CASSGIGYNEQFF. In DNA, the CDR3 is TGTGCCAGTAGCGGGATTGGCTACAATGAGCAGTTCTTC.

Ten or more counts support this clonotype. The rearrangement joins TRBV6-1 to TRBJ1-5; D uncertain. Germline V gene data show CDR1 as MNHNS and CDR2 as SASEGT. The CDR3 runs to 14 residues. Trimming cost V 7 bases and J 5 bases, with 15 bases left between them. In DNA, the CDR3 is TGTGCCAGCAAGGACCCCAAACACTATCAGCCCCAGCATTTT. Translation gives CASKDPKHYQPQHF.

The chain has TRBV6-6 and TRBJ2-1; perhaps TRBD1 as D (5 bases). CDR3 length: 14 residues. With 0 bases removed from V and 3 bases from J, the gap between germline ends came to 6 bases. CDR1 is MNHNY and CDR2 is SVGAGI in the germline V gene (reference sequence). The CDR3 nucleotides read TGTGCCAGCAGTTACTCCAGGGACTACAATGAGCAGTTCTTC. Translated, it gives CASSYSRDYNEQFF.

This clonotype was seen ten or more times. The chain recombines TRBV11-1 with TRBJ1-1; D gene uncertain. V lost 2 bases and J lost 1, with 11 bases in between. Per the germline V gene, CDR1 is SGHAT and CDR2 is FQDESV (reference sequence). The CDR3 runs to 15 residues. CDR3 protein: CASSLSPFGNTEAFF. Here the CDR3 DNA reads TGTGCCAGCAGCTTATCCCCCTTCGGGAACACTGAAGCTTTCTTT.

In regard to this clonotype: The junction departs from germline at one end; a sequencing error may be responsible. The V and J genes are TRBV11-2 and TRBJ2-1; TRBD2 aligns across 8 bases. The length of the CDR3 is 15 residues. Germline CDR1 is SGHAT and CDR2 is FQNNGV. This CDR3 reads CTSSLDGGGYNEQFF. The CDR3 DNA is TGTACCAGCAGCTTAGACGGGGGGGGGTACAATGAGCAGTTCTTC.

This clonotype was recorded many times. This rearrangement joins TRBV6-1 to TRBJ2-7; 7 bases map to TRBD1. V was clipped by 2 bases and J by 0 bases; unmatched bases: 10. Germline CDR1 is MNHNS and CDR2 is SASEGT. The CDR3 spans 17 residues. The CDR3 DNA sequence: TGTGCCAGCAGTGAAAACCTTGGACAGGAGAGCTCCTACGAGCAGTACTTC. It specifies CASSENLGQESSYEQYF.

The rearrangement joins TRBV18 to TRBJ2-1; 12 nucleotides match TRBD2. CDR1 and CDR2 from the germline V gene are KGHSH and LQKENI. The CDR3 length is 15 residues. Unmatched junction bases numbered 6, after V lost 4 bases and J lost 8 bases. The CDR3 loop reads CASSLGLAGSDEQFF. In DNA, the CDR3 is TGTGCCAGCTCACTGGGACTAGCGGGTTCGGATGAGCAGTTCTTC.

This clonotype was seen a few times. The gene calls are TRBV20-1 and TRBJ2-1, with 10 bases identical to TRBD2. This CDR3 is built from 16 residues. Looked up from germline, CDR1 is DFQATT and CDR2 is SNEGSKA (reference sequence). The J segment lost 2 bases and the V segment lost 0 bases, leaving 4 bases of the junction unmatched. This CDR3 is CSARDLTSGAYNEQFF. CDR3 nucleotide sequence: TGCAGTGCTAGAGATCTCACTAGCGGGGCCTACAATGAGCAGTTCTTC.

This clonotype was seen at least ten times. This chain joins TRBV10-3 and TRBJ1-5, with a tentative D call TRBD1 (6 bases). From germline, CDR1 is ENHRY and CDR2 SYGVKD. V was shortened by 2 bases and J by 1 base, with 12 bases between the two germline ends. The CDR3 sequence is 16 residues long. CDR3 amino acids: CAISENVGASNQPQHF. The DNA of the CDR3 is TGTGCCATCAGTGAGAATGTGGGGGCGAGCAATCAGCCCCAGCATTTT.

This clonotype was detected ten times or more. The chain recombines TRBV7-2 with TRBJ2-3, with no clear D. Looked up from germline, CDR1 is SGHTA and CDR2 is FQGNSA. This CDR3 spans 15 amino acids. V gave up 4 bases and J gave up 2 bases, with 13 bases separating them. CDR3 in amino acids: CASSSTYRLTDTQYF. In DNA, the CDR3 is TGTGCCAGCAGCTCCACCTATCGCCTCACAGATACGCAGTATTTT.

Comments on this clonotype: A read error is possible here, since a much larger clone lies one base away. The chain recombines TRBV5-6 with TRBJ1-5; D is undetermined. The CDR3 is made up of 14 amino acids. Germline V gene lookup returns CDR1 SGHDT and CDR2 YYEEEE. CDR3 loop: CAGSLAGSQQPQHF. CDR3 DNA sequence: TGTGCCGGCAGCTTGGCCGGTTCCCAACAGCCCCAGCATTTT.

This clonotype was observed at least ten times. The chain uses TRBV2 and TRBJ2-5, with 7 bases aligning to TRBD1. This CDR3 is built from 13 residues. J gave up 3 bases and V 4 bases, and 2 bases lay outside the gene matches. Looked up from germline, CDR1 is SNHLY and CDR2 is FYNNEI. Here the CDR3 reads CASSADREETQYF. CDR3 nucleotide sequence: TGTGCCAGCAGTGCCGACAGGGAAGAGACCCAGTACTTC.

Many counts were recorded for this clonotype. The J gene is TRBJ2-1, the V gene TRBV6-5; D is unresolved. V gave up 0 bases and J gave up 10 bases, with 10 bases separating them. The V gene's germline CDR1 is MNHEY and CDR2 SVGAGI. This CDR3 has 13 residues. CDR3 nucleotide sequence: TGTGCCAGCAGTTACTCGAAAGAGGTGGAGCAGTTCTTC. This gives the protein CASSYSKEVEQFF.